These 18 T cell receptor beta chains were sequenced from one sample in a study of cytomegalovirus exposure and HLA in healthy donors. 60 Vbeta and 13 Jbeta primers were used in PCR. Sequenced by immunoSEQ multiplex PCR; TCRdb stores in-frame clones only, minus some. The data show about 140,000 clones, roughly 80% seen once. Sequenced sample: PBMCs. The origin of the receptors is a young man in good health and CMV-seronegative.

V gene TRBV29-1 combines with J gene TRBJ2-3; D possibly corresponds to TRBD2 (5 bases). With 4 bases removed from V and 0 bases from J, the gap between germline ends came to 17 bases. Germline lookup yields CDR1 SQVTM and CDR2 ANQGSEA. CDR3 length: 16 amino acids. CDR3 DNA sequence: TGCAGCGTTGGGGGAACCTATCAGCGGAGCACAGATACGCAGTATTTT. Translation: CSVGGTYQRSTDTQYF.

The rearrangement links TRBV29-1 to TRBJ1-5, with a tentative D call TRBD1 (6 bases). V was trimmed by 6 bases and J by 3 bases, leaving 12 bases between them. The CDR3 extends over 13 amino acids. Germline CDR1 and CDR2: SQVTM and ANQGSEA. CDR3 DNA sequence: TGCAGCGTAACACAGGGATCCAATCAGCCCCAGCATTTT. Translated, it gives CSVTQGSNQPQHF.

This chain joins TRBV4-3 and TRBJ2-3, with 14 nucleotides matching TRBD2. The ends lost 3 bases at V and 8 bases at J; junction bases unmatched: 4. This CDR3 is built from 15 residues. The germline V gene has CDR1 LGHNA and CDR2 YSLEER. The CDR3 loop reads CASSQGTSGRATQYF. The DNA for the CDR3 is TGCGCCAGCAGCCAGGGGACTAGCGGGAGAGCTACGCAGTATTTT.

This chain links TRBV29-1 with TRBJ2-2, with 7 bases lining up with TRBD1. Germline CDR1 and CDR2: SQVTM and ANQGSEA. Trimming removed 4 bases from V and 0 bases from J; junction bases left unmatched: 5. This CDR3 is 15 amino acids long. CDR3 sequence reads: CSVGSQGANTGELFF. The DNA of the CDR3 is TGCAGCGTTGGGTCGCAGGGGGCGAACACCGGGGAGCTGTTTTTT.

The CDR3 loop reads CARGQAYGYTF. DNA for the CDR3: TGTGCCAGGGGACAGGCGTATGGCTACACCTTC. V usage is TRBV2 and J usage is TRBJ1-2; TRBD1 matches 8 bases. The trim removed 9 bases at V and 5 bases at J, leaving 2 bases unmatched. The length of the CDR3 is 11 residues. Germline CDR1 reads SNHLY; CDR2 reads FYNNEI.

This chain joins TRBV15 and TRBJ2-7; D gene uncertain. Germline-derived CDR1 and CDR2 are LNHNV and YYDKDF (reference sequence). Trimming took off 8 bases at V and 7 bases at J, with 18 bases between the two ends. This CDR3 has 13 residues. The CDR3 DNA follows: TGTGCCACCGCGGCACTCCCAGCCGGTGAGCAGTACTTC. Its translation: CATAALPAGEQYF.

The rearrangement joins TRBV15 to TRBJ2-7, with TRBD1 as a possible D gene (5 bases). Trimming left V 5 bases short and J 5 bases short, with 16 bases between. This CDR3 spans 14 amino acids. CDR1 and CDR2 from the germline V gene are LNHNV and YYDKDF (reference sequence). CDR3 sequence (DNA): TGTGCCACCAGCTCCGGAACAGGACGCAACGAGCAGTACTTC. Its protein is CATSSGTGRNEQYF.

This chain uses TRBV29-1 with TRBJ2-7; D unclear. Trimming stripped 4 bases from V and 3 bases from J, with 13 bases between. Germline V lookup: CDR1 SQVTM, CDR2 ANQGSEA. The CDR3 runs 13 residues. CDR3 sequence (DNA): TGCAGCGTTGTCCCTAGTCCAAACTACGAGCAGTACTTC. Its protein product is CSVVPSPNYEQYF.

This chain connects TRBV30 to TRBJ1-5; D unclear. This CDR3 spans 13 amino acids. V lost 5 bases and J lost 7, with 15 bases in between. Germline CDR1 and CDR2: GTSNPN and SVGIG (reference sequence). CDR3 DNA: TGTGCCTGGGCCCGGGGTGCGGAGCAGCCCCAGCATTTT. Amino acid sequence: CAWARGAEQPQHF.

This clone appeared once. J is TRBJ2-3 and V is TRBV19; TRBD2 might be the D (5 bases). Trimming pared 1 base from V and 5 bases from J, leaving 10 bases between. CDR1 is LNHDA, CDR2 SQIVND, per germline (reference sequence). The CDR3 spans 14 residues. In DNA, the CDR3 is TGTGCCAGTAGTATAGGTCTCCGGGGAGATACGCAGTATTTT. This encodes CASSIGLRGDTQYF. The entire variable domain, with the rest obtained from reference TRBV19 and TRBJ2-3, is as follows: DGGITQSPKYLFRKEGQNVTLSCEQNLNHDAMYWYRQDPGQGLRLIYYSQIVNDFQKGDIAEGYSVSREKKESFPLTVTSAQKNPTAFYLCASSIGLRGDTQYFGPGTRLTVL.

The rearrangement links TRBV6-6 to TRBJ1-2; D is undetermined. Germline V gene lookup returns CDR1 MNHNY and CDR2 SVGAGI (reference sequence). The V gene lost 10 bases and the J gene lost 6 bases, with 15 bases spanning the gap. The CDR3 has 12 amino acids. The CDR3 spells CATWRTLDGYTF. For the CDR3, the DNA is TGTGCCACCTGGAGGACTCTGGATGGCTACACCTTC.

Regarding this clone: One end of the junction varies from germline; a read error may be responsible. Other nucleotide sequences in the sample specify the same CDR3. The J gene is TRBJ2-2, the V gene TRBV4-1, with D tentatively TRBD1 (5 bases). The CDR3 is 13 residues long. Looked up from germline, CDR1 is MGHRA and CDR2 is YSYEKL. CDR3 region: CASRAGNTGELFF. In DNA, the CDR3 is TGCGCCAGCAGGGCAGGGAACACTGGGGAGCTGTTTTTT.

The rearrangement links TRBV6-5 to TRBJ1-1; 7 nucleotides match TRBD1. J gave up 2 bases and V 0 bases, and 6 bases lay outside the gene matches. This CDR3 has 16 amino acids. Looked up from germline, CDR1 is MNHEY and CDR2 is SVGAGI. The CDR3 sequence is CASSYSYRGGNTEAFF. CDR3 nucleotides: TGTGCCAGCAGTTACTCGTACAGGGGTGGAAACACTGAAGCTTTCTTT.

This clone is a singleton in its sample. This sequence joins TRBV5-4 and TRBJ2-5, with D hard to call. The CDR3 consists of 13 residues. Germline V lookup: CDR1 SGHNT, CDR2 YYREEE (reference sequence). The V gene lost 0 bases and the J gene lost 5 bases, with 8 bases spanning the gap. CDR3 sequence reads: CASSLGQVETQYF. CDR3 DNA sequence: TGTGCCAGCAGCTTGGGTCAGGTGGAGACCCAGTACTTC.

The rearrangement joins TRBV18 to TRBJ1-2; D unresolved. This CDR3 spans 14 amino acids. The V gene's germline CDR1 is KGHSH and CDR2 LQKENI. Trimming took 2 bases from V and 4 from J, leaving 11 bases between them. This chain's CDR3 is CASSPESVPYGYTF. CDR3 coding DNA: TGTGCCAGCTCACCAGAATCAGTCCCCTATGGCTACACCTTC. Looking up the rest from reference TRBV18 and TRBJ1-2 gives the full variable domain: NAGVMQNPRHLVRRRGQEARLRCSPMKGHSHVYWYRQLPEEGLKFMVYLQKENIIDESGMPKERFSAEFPKEGPSILRIQQVVRGDSAAYFCASSPESVPYGYTFGSGTRLTVV.

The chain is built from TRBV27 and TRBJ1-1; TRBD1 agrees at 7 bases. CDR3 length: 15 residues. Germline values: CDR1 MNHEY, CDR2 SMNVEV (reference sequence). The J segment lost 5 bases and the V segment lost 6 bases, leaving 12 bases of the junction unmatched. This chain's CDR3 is CASSPLYRGRTEAFF. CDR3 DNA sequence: TGTGCCAGCAGCCCACTATACAGGGGAAGGACTGAAGCTTTCTTT.

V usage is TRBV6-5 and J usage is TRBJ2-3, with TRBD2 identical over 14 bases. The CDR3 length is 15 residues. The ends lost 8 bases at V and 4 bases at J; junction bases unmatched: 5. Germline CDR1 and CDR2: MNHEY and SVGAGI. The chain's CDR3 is CASRRLAGGADTQYF. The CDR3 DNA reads TGTGCCAGCCGAAGACTAGCGGGAGGGGCAGATACGCAGTATTTT.

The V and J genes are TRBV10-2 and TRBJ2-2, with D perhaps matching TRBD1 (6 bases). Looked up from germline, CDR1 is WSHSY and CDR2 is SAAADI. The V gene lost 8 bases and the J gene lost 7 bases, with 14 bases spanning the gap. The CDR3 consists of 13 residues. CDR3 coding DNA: TGCGCCAGCGGGACACAGGGTCACGGGGAGCTGTTTTTT. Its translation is CASGTQGHGELFF.